The 4 T cell receptor beta chains reported below all come from one sample, sequenced in a study of metastatic and nonmetastatic thyroid tumors. TCRdb redid the clone calls on the PCR reads using MiXCR. The sample lists tens of thousands of clones, approximately 16% occurring once. No patient had received any treatment before thyroid surgery. Sequenced sample: blood. Receptor source: a female donor with papillary thyroid cancer or a benign thyroid nodule (not recorded which). Some clones in this sample may be carry-over from other donors' samples.

The chain uses TRBV6-1 and TRBJ2-5; unclear D gene. The CDR3 has 14 residues. V was clipped by 3 bases and J by 5 bases, with 13 bases between them. CDR1 MNHNS and CDR2 SASEGT come from the germline V gene. CDR3 nucleotides: TGTGCCAGCAGTGACCCAACCCTCGAGGAGACCCAGTACTTC. It translates to CASSDPTLEETQYF.

As to this clone: This CDR3 is missing its conserved last phenylalanine or tryptophan, likely due to a read error. The chain combines TRBV28 with TRBJ2-1; 8 nucleotides agree with TRBD2. Trimming took 8 bases from V and 8 from J; bases not matched to a gene: 17. Per germline, CDR1 MDHEN and CDR2 SYDVKM. CDR3 length: 16 amino acids. The CDR3 sequence is CASHAPSGRLGDEQFS. The CDR3 DNA follows: TGTGCCAGCCATGCCCCAAGCGGGAGATTGGGGGATGAGCAGTTCTCC.

This clone was found many times. This rearrangement joins TRBV28 to TRBJ2-1; TRBD2 matches 8 bases. The trim removed 10 bases at V and 6 bases at J, leaving 8 bases unmatched. Germline V gene lookup returns CDR1 MDHEN and CDR2 SYDVKM. The CDR3 runs to 13 residues. Here the CDR3 DNA reads TGTGCCACCCGGGAGGGGGGGCGCAATGAGCAGTTCTTC. It translates to CATREGGRNEQFF. The full variable domain, rest sourced from reference TRBV28 and TRBJ2-1, is DVKVTQSSRYLVKRTGEKVFLECVQDMDHENMFWYRQDPGLGLRLIYFSYDVKMKEKGDIPEGYSVSREKKERFSLILESASTNQTSMYLCATREGGRNEQFFGPGTRLTVL.

This clone turned up a few times. The chain carries TRBV6-1 and TRBJ2-5; 14 bases are shared with TRBD2. The germline V gene encodes CDR1 MNHNS and CDR2 SASEGT. The junction had 2 bases not matched to a gene; V was cut back by 4 bases and J by 4 bases. This CDR3 has 15 amino acids. The CDR3: CASSGLAGGPETQYF. The CDR3 bases are TGTGCCAGCAGTGGACTAGCGGGAGGGCCAGAGACCCAGTACTTC.